A selection of T cell receptor beta chains follows, all from one sample in a study of T cell responses to AZD1222 COVID-19 vaccine. The table came from immunoSEQ multiplex PCR; TCRdb's copy has only in-frame clones and leaves some out. Seen here are about 94,000 clones, around nine tenths observed once, and the top ten hold about 14%. Sequencing was performed on peripheral blood, taken on day 0 of AZD1222 vaccination. These receptors all stem from an adult in good health. CDR3s include the opening cysteine and the closing phenylalanine or tryptophan. D genes are given only for firm matches. A row's size may be missing; if present it is once, few, many or a size class.

-	TRBV19	TRBJ1-1	-	CASSINSGVATEAFF	TGTGCCAGTAGTATAAATTCCGGGGTAGCCACTGAAGCTTTCTTT
TRBD1	TRBV19	TRBJ1-4	-	CASSIRDSLRMVF	TGTGCCAGTAGTATTCGGGACAGTTTGAGGATGGTTTTT
-	TRBV7-9	TRBJ1-1	-	CASSFRRGGEAFF	TGTGCCAGCAGCTTTCGGAGGGGCGGGGAAGCTTTCTTT
TRBD1	TRBV3-1/TRBV3-2	TRBJ2-7	-	CASSLVGQGGDEQYF	TGTGCCAGCAGCCTAGTCGGACAGGGGGGGGACGAGCAGTACTTC
TRBD2	TRBV19	TRBJ2-7	-	CASIAGAGSTTQYF	TGTGCCAGTATAGCGGGGGCCGGATCTACGACGCAGTACTTC
TRBD1	TRBV5-8	TRBJ1-1	-	CASSLVAIQGANTEAFF	TGTGCCAGCAGCTTGGTGGCGATACAGGGGGCCAACACTGAAGCTTTCTTT
-	TRBV6-5	TRBJ2-3	-	CASSKTRIGTDTQYF	TGTGCCAGCAGTAAGACTAGAATTGGCACAGATACGCAGTATTTT
-	TRBV5-5	TRBJ2-1	-	CASSYGGDEQFF	TGTGCCAGCAGTTACGGTGGGGATGAGCAGTTCTTC
TRBD1	TRBV28	TRBJ1-2	-	CASSTGGAFHGYTF	TGTGCCAGCAGCACAGGGGGCGCCTTCCATGGCTACACCTTC
-	TRBV29-1	TRBJ1-1	-	CSVGSETVEAFF	TGCAGCGTTGGATCAGAGACGGTCGAAGCTTTCTTT
-	TRBV28	TRBJ2-7	-	CASSLSDREGYEQYF	TGTGCCAGCAGTTTATCGGACAGGGAGGGGTACGAGCAGTACTTC
-	TRBV4-3	TRBJ2-2	-	CASSQGNTGELFF	TGCGCCAGCAGCCAAGGGAACACCGGGGAGCTGTTTTTT
TRBD2	TRBV7-8	TRBJ2-3	once	CASSLGLAGAPGGPDTQYF	TGTGCCAGCAGCTTAGGACTAGCGGGGGCCCCGGGAGGCCCCGATACGCAGTATTTT
-	TRBV9	TRBJ2-3	-	CASSVGSPDTQYF	TGTGCCAGCAGCGTGGGGTCCCCAGATACGCAGTATTTT
-	TRBV4-3	TRBJ2-7	-	CASSQEEGRGFDEQYF	TGCGCCAGCAGCCAAGAAGAGGGTCGGGGTTTCGACGAGCAGTACTTC
-	TRBV29-1	TRBJ2-7	-	CSVDSFYGEQYF	TGCAGCGTTGATTCTTTTTATGGGGAGCAGTACTTC
TRBD1	TRBV7-2	TRBJ2-7	-	CASSLGTGGTYEQYF	TGTGCCAGCAGCTTAGGGACAGGGGGGACCTACGAGCAGTACTTC
-	TRBV7-9	TRBJ1-2	-	CASSFLRGNYGYTF	TGTGCCAGCAGCTTCCTCAGGGGTAACTATGGCTACACCTTC
TRBD1	TRBV11-2	TRBJ2-5	once	CASSFGTGVQETQYF	TGTGCCAGCAGCTTCGGGACAGGGGTACAAGAGACCCAGTACTTC
TRBD2	TRBV19	TRBJ2-7	-	CASSGAAYEQYF	TGTGCCTCGAGCGGGGCCGCCTACGAGCAGTACTTC
-	TRBV7-3	TRBJ1-5	-	CASSLEANQPQHF	TGTGCCAGCAGCTTAGAGGCGAATCAGCCCCAGCATTTT
-	TRBV5-4	TRBJ1-1	-	CASSLAEGVETEAFF	TGTGCCAGCAGCTTGGCCGAGGGGGTAGAAACTGAAGCTTTCTTT
-	TRBV6-5	TRBJ1-3	once	CASSYSQAPSGNTIYF	TGTGCCAGCAGTTACTCTCAGGCCCCCTCTGGAAACACCATATATTTT
-	TRBV6-5	TRBJ2-7	-	CASSYSSAASYEQYF	TGTGCCAGCAGTTACTCCTCAGCGGCCTCCTACGAGCAGTACTTC
-	TRBV7-8	TRBJ1-5	-	CASRQGPDQPQHF	TGTGCCAGCAGACAGGGCCCCGATCAGCCCCAGCATTTT
TRBD1	TRBV3-1/TRBV3-2	TRBJ2-4	-	CASSRVGTGINIQYF	TGTGCCAGCAGCCGGGTCGGGACAGGGATCAACATTCAGTACTTC
-	TRBV6-2/TRBV6-3	TRBJ2-7	-	CASGRNRLSYEQYF	TGTGCCAGCGGCCGTAACAGGCTCTCCTACGAGCAGTACTTC
-	TRBV9	TRBJ1-4	-	CASSVEVGNEKLFF	TGTGCCAGCAGCGTAGAGGTGGGGAATGAAAAACTGTTTTTT
-	TRBV4-1	TRBJ2-2	-	CASSQHPMLGELFF	TGCGCCAGCAGCCAACACCCTATGCTCGGGGAGCTGTTTTTT
-	TRBV15	TRBJ1-5	few	CATSRDRGYQPQHF	TGTGCCACCAGCAGAGATCGGGGTTATCAGCCCCAGCATTTT
-	TRBV5-1	TRBJ1-3	-	CASSIAGSSGNTIYF	TGCGCCAGCAGCATAGCAGGGAGCTCTGGAAACACCATATATTTT
TRBD1	TRBV6-5	TRBJ2-3	-	CASKKQGVTDTQYF	TGTGCCAGCAAAAAACAGGGGGTTACAGATACGCAGTATTTT
-	TRBV5-4	TRBJ1-1	-	CASSWGGTEAFF	TGTGCCAGCAGCTGGGGGGGGACTGAAGCTTTCTTT
-	TRBV12-3/TRBV12-4	TRBJ2-7	once	CASGVSYEQYF	TGTGCCAGCGGGGTTTCCTACGAGCAGTACTTC
TRBD2	TRBV28	TRBJ2-2	-	CAITGGPGTGELFF	TGTGCCATTACGGGGGGGCCGGGCACCGGGGAGCTGTTTTTT